One and the same sample provided the 9 T cell receptor beta chains below, sequenced in a study of shared T cell receptors in the human thymus (dated by TCRdb to about 2021). Receptor amplification or capture employed the immunoSEQ multiplex PCR assay. The source is immuneACCESS, and TCRdb retained only in-frame sequences with V and J called. Part of the clones is not carried over; for the studies checked, unresolved V genes explain less than half of this, and the remainder is unexplained. The sample table lists 500,000 to 850,000 clones, approximately 87% of them with a count of one. Of the sample, about 0.0094% is held by the ten largest clones. The same sample was also studied in work on human thymus T cells.

Sequencing was carried out using thymocytes. Receptors originate from a boy under two years old with a congenital heart defect. Donor details come from another sample of the same person, matched by shared clones.

The chain carries TRBV28 and TRBJ1-5; tentative D call: TRBD1 (6 bases). Trimming shortened V by 8 bases and J by 2 bases, and 13 bases separated the two germline ends. Germline V gene data show CDR1 as MDHEN and CDR2 as SYDVKM. The CDR3 totals 14 residues. CDR3 sequence reads: CASSTQGGNQPQHF. The DNA of the CDR3 is TGTGCCAGCTCAACACAGGGAGGCAATCAGCCCCAGCATTTT.

This sequence joins TRBV19 and TRBJ1-4; D gene uncertain. Germline V lookup: CDR1 LNHDA, CDR2 SQIVND (reference sequence). The CDR3 loop spans 15 amino acids. V was clipped by 5 bases and J by 3 bases, with 13 bases between them. The CDR3 DNA follows: TGTGCCAGTAGTCATTGGAGGGTCTCTAATGAAAAACTGTTTTTT. Amino acids: CASSHWRVSNEKLFF.

The chain links TRBV25-1 to TRBJ2-3; 16 bases align to TRBD2. Trimming at V came to 9 bases and at J to 6 bases, leaving 6 bases not matched to a gene. CDR1 and CDR2 (germline): MGHDK, SYGVNS. This CDR3 contains 15 residues. DNA of the CDR3: TGTGCCAGAGAGGGACTAGCGGGAGGGGGGGATACGCAGTATTTT. Protein sequence: CAREGLAGGGDTQYF.

This rearrangement joins TRBV19 to TRBJ1-1, with 7 bases fitting TRBD1. This CDR3 comprises 15 residues. The V and J ends lost 4 bases and 4 bases, in that order; junction bases with no gene match: 9. CDR1 is LNHDA and CDR2 is SQIVND in the germline V gene (reference sequence). CDR3 amino acids: CASSTNRGWSTEAFF. For the CDR3, the DNA is TGTGCCAGTAGTACCAACAGGGGTTGGAGCACTGAAGCTTTCTTT.

V and J are TRBV28 and TRBJ1-3, with a weak D call TRBD1 (6 bases). The ends were cut back, 6 bases at V and 1 base at J, with 13 bases in the middle. This CDR3 comprises 15 residues. CDR1 and CDR2 from the germline V gene are MDHEN and SYDVKM. CDR3 amino acids: CASRSDRWSGNTIYF. In DNA form, the CDR3 reads TGTGCCAGCAGGTCCGACAGGTGGTCTGGAAACACCATATATTTT.

V gene TRBV5-1 combines with J gene TRBJ2-7; D possibly corresponds to TRBD2 (6 bases). There are 15 residues in the CDR3. The germline V gene has CDR1 SGHRS and CDR2 YFSETQ. Trimming removed 1 base from V and 1 base from J, with 12 bases in between. In DNA, the CDR3 is TGCGCCAGCAGCTTGAAAAGCGGACTATCCTACGAGCAGTACTTC. This encodes CASSLKSGLSYEQYF. The variable domain in full, completed from reference TRBV5-1 and TRBJ2-7, reads KAGVTQTPRYLIKTRGQQVTLSCSPISGHRSVSWYQQTPGQGLQFLFEYFSETQRNKGNFPGRFSGRQFSNSRSEMNVSTLELGDSALYLCASSLKSGLSYEQYFGPGTRLTVT.

The chain uses TRBV5-5 and TRBJ1-1; TRBD1 is a possible D gene (5 bases). Germline loops: CDR1 SGHKS, CDR2 YYEKEE (reference sequence). V was shortened by 2 bases and J by 4 bases, with 18 bases between the two germline ends. The CDR3 loop spans 16 amino acids. This chain's CDR3 is CASSFDRPQVGTEAFF. The CDR3 DNA reads TGTGCCAGCAGCTTTGACAGACCTCAGGTGGGCACTGAAGCTTTCTTT.

The chain couples TRBV27 to TRBJ2-7, with 8 nucleotides matching TRBD2. The CDR3 loop spans 15 amino acids. V dropped 2 bases and J dropped 0; count of bases not matched to a gene: 3. Germline loops: CDR1 MNHEY, CDR2 SMNVEV (reference sequence). This CDR3 is CASSLPGRASYEQYF. CDR3 bases: TGTGCCAGCAGTTTACCCGGGAGGGCCTCCTACGAGCAGTACTTC.

CDR3 sequence reads: CASSGPRSMEYF. The CDR3 DNA reads TGTGCCAGCAGTGGCCCCCGGAGTATGGAGTACTTC. The chain employs TRBV27 and TRBJ2-7; D is unresolved. The CDR3 extends over 12 amino acids. CDR1 is MNHEY and CDR2 is SMNVEV in the germline V gene (reference sequence). V was pared by 5 bases and J by 11 bases, with 16 bases between.